The 5 T cell receptor beta chains given below trace back to one sample, sequenced in a study of radiotherapy plus CTLA-4 blockade in lung cancer. Sequenced by immunoSEQ multiplex PCR; TCRdb stores in-frame clones only, minus some. This table has about 94,000 clones, approximately 82% appearing once. Sequencing was performed on peripheral blood, taken from a patient treated with radiotherapy plus ipilimumab. The origin of the receptors is a human donor with non-small cell lung cancer that progressed on radiotherapy plus ipilimumab.

There are a few counts of this clone. This chain connects TRBV29-1 to TRBJ2-7; D is possibly TRBD1 (6 bases). Deletions cut 4 bases from V and 5 bases from J, with 15 bases between. The V gene's germline CDR1 is SQVTM and CDR2 ANQGSEA. This CDR3 has 13 residues. The CDR3 coding sequence is TGCAGCGTTGTAGCGCAGGGACACCACGAGCAGTACGTC. It yields the protein CSVVAQGHHEQYV.

This clone has a single count. The chain uses TRBV2 and TRBJ2-3; 14 bases line up with TRBD2. Germline loops: CDR1 SNHLY, CDR2 FYNNEI. Losses at the gene ends were 6 bases for V and 4 bases for J; bases not matched to a gene: 3. CDR3 length equals 15 residues. CDR3 nucleotide sequence: TGTGCCAGCAGCCGGGGACTAGCGGGAGCAGATACGCAGTATTTT. Amino acids: CASSRGLAGADTQYF.

The chain has TRBV27 and TRBJ2-3; D is possibly TRBD1 (6 bases). This CDR3 spans 16 amino acids. Trimming stripped 7 bases from V and 3 bases from J, with 20 bases between. Germline loops: CDR1 MNHEY, CDR2 SMNVEV (reference sequence). In nucleotides, the CDR3 is TGTGCCAGCACATATTTAGGGGGTTTTTCGACAGATACGCAGTATTTT. It encodes CASTYLGGFSTDTQYF.

The gene calls are TRBV30 and TRBJ2-1, with D hard to call. V gave up 0 bases and J gave up 2 bases, with 5 bases separating them. The length of the CDR3 is 13 residues. Germline values: CDR1 GTSNPN, CDR2 SVGIG (reference sequence). CDR3 DNA sequence: TGTGCCTGGAGTGTACGGGCCTACAATGAGCAGTTCTTC. Translating gives CAWSVRAYNEQFF.

V and J are TRBV12-1 and TRBJ1-1; TRBD1 is the table's D call and was not checked against the DNA. TRBV12-1 is termed a pseudogene. CDR3 length: 12 residues. The CDR3 DNA sequence: TGTGCCAGCAGTTGGGGCAGATCTGAAGCTTTCTTT. Translating gives CASSWGRSEAFF.